The entry below describes one T cell receptor (beta chain). This clonotype was seen a few times. Its antigen remains undetermined. The record has no base qualities; no much larger clone is one base away. TCR alpha and beta chain libraries were amplified separately from the second PCR step onward. Donor CMV status was determined by IFNgamma production from CD4+ T cells after overnight stimulation of fresh PBMCs with CMV viral lysate. CD4 T cells were positively selected with Miltenyi beads, followed by positive selection of CD8 T cells from the CD4-negative fraction. After staining for CD3, CD4, CD8, CD45RA, CD27 and a live/dead dye, cells were sorted on a BD Aria II into four subsets based on CD45RA and CD27. Three healthy volunteers provided blood, and the blood of each volunteer was split into CD4 and CD8 T cells and then into four differentiation subsets. Approximately 120 ml of peripheral blood was collected from each donor, and PBMC were isolated by Ficoll-Paque PLUS density-gradient centrifugation. Sorted cells were lysed in RLT buffer, after which RNA was extracted using a Qiagen RNeasy kit and stored at -80 degrees C.

This sample was taken from a study of naive and memory T cell subsets (dated by TCRdb to 2016 to 2017). A note on the overall study: Sorted naive and memory T cell subsets from peripheral blood were analyzed in the study using a UMI-based, open-source pipeline for TCR alpha and beta sequencing. The results of the functional CMV T cell responses matched the IgG serology results in every case. RNA was DNase-treated and reverse transcribed with TCR constant-region primers, mostly using SuperScript III.

The CDR3 covers 14 residues, taking in both the cysteine and the phenylalanine. The sequence is cut down to CDR3 DNA, 42 bases in frame from base 1. V was cut back by 6 bases and J by 7 bases, leaving a gap of 16 bases between them. CDR1 is given as SGHVS and CDR2 as FNYEAQ, both from the germline V gene. Libraries were prepared through UMI-ligation and nested PCR. The beta constant-region primer was an equimolar mix of two oligonucleotides covering both TRBC1 and TRBC2. Four rounds of PCR were used to amplify ligated cDNA, with nested alpha and beta constant-region primers being used together with the SP2 primer. A single-stranded oligonucleotide containing the SP2 primer and a 12-nucleotide UMI was joined to the 3' end of the cDNA by T4 RNA ligase 1. Incubation of the ligation reaction lasted 20-24 hours at 16 degrees C. To avoid over-amplification, PCR2 was usually performed as a SYBR Green qPCR and halted once a predetermined threshold was reached. Every purification after the first one was done using Agencourt AMPure XP magnetic beads. Library quantification was done by Qubit, followed by a TapeStation check on which the main peak was expected at around 650 bp. Sequencing of the pooled libraries was done on an Illumina MiSeq using v2 2x251 paired-end kits, which typically yielded roughly 0.9-2.2 million reads per sample. Each sample's library went into the pool at around 4 nM, and about 5-7% PhiX was added to help with cluster recognition. The source study handled its data this way. Using tag matching that tolerated one base-pair mismatch, Decombinator assigned V and J genes to FASTQ reads that had been processed by Demultiplexor. By using UMIs, Collapsinator corrected both sequencing errors and the frequency errors caused by PCR heterogeneity. TCRs were translated and CDR3s were extracted from the conserved cysteine to the FGXG phenylalanine by CDR3Translator, with non-productive sequences being flagged. Repertoires were subsampled to equal numbers of UMI-defined TCRs before Gini, Shannon entropy and inverse Simpson indices were calculated. Within the linear range, a power law was fitted by maximum likelihood to the distributions of clonotype abundance. When run on a single naive CD8 sample, MIGEC and the pipeline yielded similar UMI counts, similar unique TCR numbers and similar clonal distributions. In one analysis, naive TCRs that were also found in any memory subset of the same donor were excluded from the naive repertoire. The repertoires were searched for 5,500 to 8,000 CMV-associated CDR3 sequences that had been compiled from VDJdb and a published dataset. TCRdb trimmed the raw reads at Q25, called clones with MiXCR and kept productive beta chains. Rows with a matching CDR3 protein are joined into one entry that keeps the most common DNA and genes. The V and J calls reflect TCRdb's pipeline rather than the authors' work. Across this sample there are under 150,000 distinct CDR3 sequences, with approximately 21% seen only once. The top ten clones comprise about 0.57% of the sample.

General conclusions and limits of the study: In both CD4 and CD8 cells, a rise in Gini index and a fall in Shannon and inverse Simpson diversity were observed from naive through CM, EM and EMRA. A power law was followed by TCR abundance, with an exponent that differed between naive and memory subsets but was consistent across the three individuals. Once error correction was done, more than 90% of naive TCR sequences showed up just once, which made the naive abundance distributions much steeper than those of the memory subsets. RNA-based TCR counts may be affected by expression changes linked to T cell activation and differentiation. The repertoire findings for the naive and memory subsets could not be validated against a ground truth because none was available. A few larger clonotypes were present in naive repertoires, especially CD8 naive repertoires, and these clonotypes were possibly memory cells re-expressing CD45RA. Each clonotype was defined as a single alpha or beta chain sequence rather than as a paired alpha/beta receptor.

Input material: naive CD8+ T cells from blood. In the paper's terms, the cell subset or site label means: naive T cells, CD45RA high CD27+. The chain employs TRBV7-6 and TRBJ2-1, with an unclear D gene assignment. The TCR sequence derives from a human donor in good health. This receptor carries the CDR3 CASSWVGNRNEQFF. The DNA reads TGTGCCAGCAGTTGGGTGGGGAATCGGAATGAGCAGTTCTTC. Reference TRBV7-6 and TRBJ2-1 proteins supply the regions before and after the CDR3; the full variable domain is: GAGVSQSPRYKVTKRGQDVALRCDPISGHVSLYWYRQALGQGPEFLTYFNYEAQQDKSGLPNDRFSAERPEGSISTLTIQRTEQRDSAMYRCASSWVGNRNEQFFGPGTRLTVL.